The 31 T cell receptor beta chains listed next were all sequenced from one sample in a study of cytomegalovirus exposure and HLA in healthy donors. The PCR used 60 Vbeta and 13 Jbeta primers. Using immunoSEQ multiplex PCR, the repertoire was profiled, and TCRdb retains in-frame clones only, with some absent. The table lists 110,000 to 150,000 clones, around 75% of them singletons. The material sequenced was PBMCs. The receptors stem from a woman in her thirties or forties in good health and CMV-seronegative.

The chain combines TRBV6-1 with TRBJ1-2; 10 bases align to TRBD1. Germline loops: CDR1 MNHNS, CDR2 SASEGT. After removal of 6 bases from V and 6 bases from J, the junction contained 4 bases not matched to a gene. The CDR3 extends over 13 amino acids. CDR3 loop: CASSVDRGHGYTF. Written as DNA, the CDR3 is TGTGCCAGCAGCGTTGACAGGGGGCATGGCTACACCTTC.

The rearrangement uses TRBV6-1 and TRBJ2-1, with 8 nucleotides matching TRBD1. The germline V gene has CDR1 MNHNS and CDR2 SASEGT. The junction had 12 bases not matched to a gene; V was cut back by 4 bases and J by 7 bases. The CDR3 is made up of 16 amino acids. CDR3 in amino acids: CASSATDRGAGNEQFF. For the CDR3, the DNA is TGTGCCAGCAGTGCGACCGACAGGGGCGCAGGGAATGAGCAGTTCTTC.

The CDR3 protein is CATSRDSGTNNEQFF. CDR3 nucleotides: TGTGCCACCAGCAGAGATTCAGGGACTAACAATGAGCAGTTCTTC. The rearrangement links TRBV15 to TRBJ2-1; 7 bases match TRBD2. The CDR3 loop spans 15 amino acids. V shed 0 bases and J 5 bases; nucleotides not matched to a gene: 4. Germline CDR1 is LNHNV and CDR2 is YYDKDF (reference sequence).

The chain is built from TRBV30 and TRBJ2-7, with TRBD1 matching 9 bases. Trimming took 1 base from V and 4 from J; bases not matched to a gene: 2. The CDR3 runs to 13 residues. CDR1 is GTSNPN, CDR2 SVGIG, per germline (reference sequence). The CDR3 DNA sequence: TGTGCCTGGAGTGCAGGGACAGGGTACGAGCAGTACTTC. As protein: CAWSAGTGYEQYF.

The chain links TRBV6-1 to TRBJ1-1; D uncertain. CDR1 and CDR2 (germline): MNHNS, SASEGT. V was trimmed by 2 bases and J by 0 bases, leaving 10 bases between them. This CDR3 contains 15 residues. The CDR3 nucleotides read TGTGCCAGCAGTGAATTCTCCAGATTGAACACTGAAGCTTTCTTT. Its protein product is CASSEFSRLNTEAFF.

This chain links TRBV27 with TRBJ2-7, with TRBD2 identical over 9 bases. Germline trimming cut 11 bases from V and 3 bases from J; bases unmatched to any gene: 8. The CDR3 extends over 13 amino acids. CDR1 and CDR2 (germline): MNHEY, SMNVEV (reference sequence). CDR3 in DNA: TGTGCCTCTCAGGGTAGCGGGGGCTACGAGCAGTACTTC. Its translation: CASQGSGGYEQYF.

V gene TRBV21-1 combines with J gene TRBJ1-2; the table's D call of TRBD1 was not tested on the DNA. TRBV21-1 constitutes a pseudogene. This CDR3 has 15 residues. The CDR3 DNA sequence: TGTGCCAGCAAGTTTAACAGGGGGGTGAACTATGGCTACACCTTC. This gives the protein CASKFNRGVNYGYTF.

Details on this clone: The sample has other DNA sequences that encode this CDR3 too. The V call is TRBV27, the J call TRBJ1-5; D is possibly TRBD1 (5 bases). Germline V lookup: CDR1 MNHEY, CDR2 SMNVEV (reference sequence). This CDR3 is 17 amino acids long. Trimming took 1 base from V and 1 from J, leaving 14 bases between them. The CDR3 region is CASSLFAGFDSNQPQHF. CDR3 DNA: TGTGCCAGCAGTTTATTTGCAGGGTTTGACAGCAATCAGCCCCAGCATTTT.

The V call is TRBV5-6, the J call TRBJ1-6, with D hard to call. Per the germline V gene, CDR1 is SGHDT and CDR2 is YYEEEE. V dropped 6 bases and J dropped 9 bases, with 13 bases sitting between them. This CDR3 is 13 amino acids long. CDR3 sequence (DNA): TGTGCCAGCAAAAGGAGGGATCCTTCACCCCTCCACTTT. Amino acids: CASKRRDPSPLHF.

The chain links TRBV5-4 to TRBJ2-5, with 10 bases lining up with TRBD1. V lost 0 bases to trimming and J lost 2 bases; unmatched junction nucleotides: 7. The CDR3 spans 17 residues. CDR1 and CDR2 (germline): SGHNT, YYREEE (reference sequence). The CDR3 region is CASSLGGQGRTQETQYF. In DNA, the CDR3 is TGTGCCAGCAGCTTGGGGGGACAGGGGCGAACGCAAGAGACCCAGTACTTC. Full variable domain (missing parts from reference TRBV5-4 and TRBJ2-5): ETGVTQSPTHLIKTRGQQVTLRCSSQSGHNTVSWYQQALGQGPQFIFQYYREEENGRGNFPPRFSGLQFPNYSSELNVNALELDDSALYLCASSLGGQGRTQETQYFGPGTRLLVL.

CDR3 region: CASSPGGIHEYSNQPQHF. CDR3 in DNA: TGTGCCAGCAGCCCGGGGGGAATCCACGAATATAGCAATCAGCCCCAGCATTTT. The V call is TRBV7-9, the J call TRBJ1-5; a weak D match, TRBD1 (5 bases). The CDR3 runs 18 residues. The germline V gene has CDR1 SEHNR and CDR2 FQNEAQ (reference sequence). Between the trimmed V and J ends, which lost 5 bases and 0 bases, there was a span of 20 bases.

The chain is built from TRBV10-2 and TRBJ2-1; 8 nucleotides agree with TRBD2. This CDR3 spans 17 amino acids. The V gene end was trimmed by 1 base and the J gene end by 9 bases; junction bases not matched to a gene: 14. CDR1 is WSHSY, CDR2 SAAADI, per germline. In DNA, the CDR3 is TGCGCCAGCAGTGAGTGGGTCGGGGGGGCCTTTGAGGCTGAGCAGTTCTTC. Protein sequence: CASSEWVGGAFEAEQFF.

The chain joins TRBV4-1 to TRBJ2-7; 14 positions match TRBD2. The trim removed 3 bases at V and 7 bases at J, leaving 8 bases unmatched. Germline V lookup: CDR1 MGHRA, CDR2 YSYEKL. The CDR3 runs to 16 residues. CDR3 region: CASSHMGLAGEGEQYF. The CDR3 bases are TGCGCCAGCAGCCACATGGGACTAGCGGGAGAGGGGGAGCAGTACTTC.

The rearrangement links TRBV30 to TRBJ1-4, with TRBD1 identical over 8 bases. The CDR3 runs 15 residues. Germline V lookup: CDR1 GTSNPN, CDR2 SVGIG (reference sequence). V shed 3 bases and J 4 bases; nucleotides not matched to a gene: 7. This CDR3 is CAWRPPDRDNEKLFF. The CDR3 DNA is TGTGCCTGGAGGCCACCGGACAGGGATAATGAAAAACTGTTTTTT. The complete variable domain, with remaining parts taken from reference TRBV30 and TRBJ1-4, reads SQTIHQWPATLVQPVGSPLSLECTVEGTSNPNLYWYRQAAGRGLQLLFYSVGIGQISSEVPQNLSASRPQDRQFILSSKKLLLSDSGFYLCAWRPPDRDNEKLFFGSGTQLSVL.

This clone was seen more than once but under ten times. The chain carries TRBV28 and TRBJ1-6, with TRBD1 identical over 9 bases. This CDR3 is built from 16 residues. Germline V CDR1 and CDR2: MDHEN, SYDVKM. J lost 10 bases, V lost 5 bases, and 12 bases had no gene match. The CDR3 bases are TGTGCCAGCAGTAGAAGTCCGGGACAGGGATGGTCACCCCTCCACTTT. Its protein product is CASSRSPGQGWSPLHF.

The table lists this clone with a count of one. This chain connects TRBV1 to TRBJ2-5; the table's TRBD1 call for D was not verified on the DNA. TRBV1 is flagged as a pseudogene. The CDR3 is 15 amino acids. CDR3 loop: CTSSQGHPPRETQYF. In DNA, the CDR3 is TGCACCAGCAGCCAAGGGCATCCCCCACGAGAGACCCAGTACTTC.

This clone was seen a few times. The chain uses TRBV10-2 and TRBJ1-2; TRBD1 aligns across 8 bases. From germline, CDR1 is WSHSY and CDR2 SAAADI. The CDR3 runs to 14 residues. V shed 10 bases, J shed 4 bases, and the junction held 11 bases outside the gene matches. This CDR3 is CATRTGSPPYGYTF. CDR3 sequence (DNA): TGCGCCACCCGGACAGGGAGCCCTCCCTATGGCTACACCTTC.

This chain uses TRBV28 with TRBJ2-7, with a possible D match to TRBD1 (5 bases). The CDR3 contains 13 residues. Trimming shortened V by 8 bases and J by 2 bases, and 13 bases separated the two germline ends. CDR1 and CDR2 (germline): MDHEN, SYDVKM. The CDR3 here is CASLLAGTYEQYF. DNA for the CDR3: TGTGCCAGCCTTTTGGCAGGGACCTACGAGCAGTACTTC.

The J gene is TRBJ2-1, the V gene TRBV5-1, with 12 bases identical to TRBD2. CDR3 length: 17 residues. Germline V gene sequence: CDR1 SGHRS, CDR2 YFSETQ. J lost 6 bases, V lost 0 bases, and 7 bases had no gene match. CDR3 region: CASSLEGLAGRGNEQFF. The CDR3, as DNA: TGCGCCAGCAGCTTGGAGGGACTAGCGGGTAGGGGCAATGAGCAGTTCTTC.

The V call is TRBV11-2, the J call TRBJ1-2; D possibly corresponds to TRBD1 (6 bases). Trimming stripped 5 bases from V and 8 bases from J, with 21 bases between. Germline CDR1 and CDR2: SGHAT and FQNNGV. The CDR3 is 15 amino acids. DNA of the CDR3: TGTGCCAGCAGCGTACAGGGTGGGACCTGGGGGGGCTACACCTTC. Translated: CASSVQGGTWGGYTF.

The CDR3 loop reads CASSVEPAGVSTDTQYF. The DNA for the CDR3 is TGTGCCAGCAGCGTAGAACCAGCGGGAGTGAGCACAGATACGCAGTATTTT. The chain is built from TRBV9 and TRBJ2-3, with TRBD2 identical over 8 bases. Trimming at V came to 0 bases and at J to 0 bases, leaving 6 bases not matched to a gene. CDR3 length equals 17 residues. Germline V CDR1 and CDR2: SGDLS, YYNGEE. Using reference TRBV9 and TRBJ2-3 for the parts outside the CDR3, the full variable domain is DSGVTQTPKHLITATGQRVTLRCSPRSGDLSVYWYQQSLDQGLQFLIQYYNGEERAKGNILERFSAQQFPDLHSELNLSSLELGDSALYFCASSVEPAGVSTDTQYFGPGTRLTVL.

A single count supports this clone. The genes are TRBV15 and TRBJ1-2, with D tentatively TRBD1 (6 bases). This CDR3 has 16 amino acids. V was trimmed by 1 base and J by 4 bases, leaving 16 bases between them. Germline V gene sequence: CDR1 LNHNV, CDR2 YYDKDF (reference sequence). The CDR3 DNA is TGTGCCACCAGCAGAGCCGTCAGGGGAAAGATCTATGGCTACACCTTC. It codes for CATSRAVRGKIYGYTF.

CDR3 loop: CSGTGARGDTQYF. CDR3 DNA sequence: TGCAGCGGGACAGGGGCCAGGGGAGATACGCAGTATTTT. This chain uses TRBV29-1 with TRBJ2-3, with TRBD1 matching 9 bases. In germline, CDR1 is SQVTM, CDR2 ANQGSEA. Unmatched junction bases numbered 7, after V lost 7 bases and J lost 5 bases. This CDR3 is built from 13 residues.

V is TRBV30 and J is TRBJ1-1, with D perhaps matching TRBD1 (6 bases). There are 17 residues in the CDR3. V lost 2 bases to trimming and J lost 4 bases, with 23 bases between them. CDR1 and CDR2 (germline): GTSNPN, SVGIG (reference sequence). The CDR3: CAWSFKNYRDTGTEAFF. The CDR3 coding sequence is TGTGCCTGGAGTTTTAAGAATTACCGGGACACAGGCACTGAAGCTTTCTTT.

The chain couples TRBV28 to TRBJ2-1; 9 bases are a match to TRBD1. Germline V lookup: CDR1 MDHEN, CDR2 SYDVKM. The ends lost 10 bases at V and 6 bases at J; junction bases unmatched: 10. The CDR3 contains 14 residues. The CDR3 is CATSTGGNGNEQFF. The CDR3 coding sequence is TGTGCCACCTCAACAGGGGGCAACGGCAATGAGCAGTTCTTC.

This chain links TRBV19 with TRBJ1-1; 10 bases are shared with TRBD1. The junction had 13 bases not matched to a gene; V was cut back by 6 bases and J by 6 bases. The CDR3 runs 16 residues. Germline V CDR1 and CDR2: LNHDA, SQIVND (reference sequence). As DNA, the CDR3 is TGTGCCAGTAGGGGGGGGACAGGGGCCACAAAGGCTGAAGCTTTCTTT. This translates into CASRGGTGATKAEAFF.

CDR3 DNA: TGTGCCAGTAGTATGGGAGAAAGGGCGAACACTGAAGCTTTCTTT. The encoded protein is CASSMGERANTEAFF. V gene TRBV19 combines with J gene TRBJ1-1; D remains unclear. The CDR3 is made up of 15 amino acids. Trimming removed 3 bases from V and 1 base from J, with 12 bases in between. The germline gives CDR1 LNHDA, CDR2 SQIVND (reference sequence).

The genes are TRBV19 and TRBJ2-7; possible D gene TRBD1, 5 bases. The CDR3 has 13 residues. Germline CDR1 and CDR2: LNHDA and SQIVND (reference sequence). Trimming removed 3 bases from V and 4 bases from J, with 10 bases in between. The CDR3 protein is CASSMGNRYEQYF. CDR3 nucleotides: TGTGCCAGTAGTATGGGGAACAGGTACGAGCAGTACTTC.

The chain recombines TRBV5-4 with TRBJ1-6; 9 bases align to TRBD1. This CDR3 comprises 17 residues. J was trimmed by 3 bases and V by 5 bases; bases with no gene match: 9. Germline V gene lookup returns CDR1 SGHNT and CDR2 YYREEE (reference sequence). CDR3 sequence reads: CASSPQTGGLYNSPLHF. CDR3 in DNA: TGTGCCAGCAGTCCCCAGACAGGGGGACTCTATAATTCACCCCTCCACTTT.

The chain is built from TRBV15 and TRBJ2-1, with D unclear. V was pared by 0 bases and J by 6 bases, with 9 bases between. Per germline, CDR1 LNHNV and CDR2 YYDKDF (reference sequence). The CDR3 runs 14 residues. The CDR3 region has the DNA TGTGCCACCAGCAGAGATCTTGTCCTCAATGAGCAGTTCTTC. This sequence encodes CATSRDLVLNEQFF.

The chain couples TRBV5-4 to TRBJ2-7; 8 nucleotides align to TRBD1. CDR3 length equals 17 residues. J was trimmed by 3 bases and V by 4 bases; bases with no gene match: 15. Germline V lookup: CDR1 SGHNT, CDR2 YYREEE (reference sequence). CDR3 residues: CASSPGQGGPPYYEQYF. CDR3 bases: TGTGCCAGCAGCCCTGGACAGGGCGGGCCACCATACTACGAGCAGTACTTC.